The TCR beta chain under discussion was sequenced for a study of neurological immune-mediated disorders. The CDR3 totals 15 residues. The V and J ends lost 0 bases and 3 bases respectively, with 12 bases between them. The V gene's germline CDR1 is LGHNA and CDR2 YNFKEQ. PBMCs numbering 2 million and stored at -80 C yielded the unsorted libraries. Sequencing runs each yielded over 160 million TCR-beta sequences from 15-18 subjects. TCRdb ran MiXCR on the 5' RACE reads and lists one entry per CDR3 protein. Of fewer than 85,000 distinct CDR3 sequences in the sample, roughly 15% were seen once. This clonotype was recorded at least ten times.

Sequencing was carried out using PBMCs. J is TRBJ2-7 and V is TRBV4-2, with a possible D match to TRBD2 (6 bases). This TCR was recovered from a woman between 35 and 50 years old in good health. The CDR3 loop reads CASSQERGTSYEQYF. CDR3 in DNA: TGTGCCAGCAGCCAAGAACGCGGGACCAGCTACGAGCAGTACTTC.